Listed here are 21 T cell receptor beta chains from one sample, sequenced in a study of beta chain features in type 1 diabetes. Sequenced material consisted of expressed TCRB transcripts (all of the isolated RNA was reverse transcribed). Profiled with immunoSEQ multiplex PCR; TCRdb holds only in-frame clones, not every one. The table shows roughly 140,000 clones, with about 8.1% occurring only once. Sequenced sample: central memory CD4+ T cells from blood. Source of these receptors: a man between 18 and 29 years old in good health.

This clone showed up just a few times. The J gene is TRBJ2-6, the V gene TRBV11-2; TRBD2 matches 7 bases. Looked up from germline, CDR1 is SGHAT and CDR2 is FQNNGV. The CDR3 extends over 16 amino acids. The V gene end was trimmed by 6 bases and the J gene end by 4 bases; junction bases not matched to a gene: 9. DNA of the CDR3: TGTGCCAGCAGATTGGGGGGGGGATCAGGGGCCAACGTCCTGACTTTC. The encoded protein is CASRLGGGSGANVLTF.

This clone was detected ten times or more. V and J are TRBV7-2 and TRBJ2-1; 7 positions agree with TRBD1. The CDR3 runs 13 residues. The germline CDR1 and CDR2 sequences are SGHTA and FQGNSA. J was trimmed by 5 bases and V by 5 bases; bases with no gene match: 3. CDR3 in amino acids: CASSRGTDNEQFF. The CDR3 coding sequence is TGTGCCAGCAGCCGAGGGACAGACAATGAGCAGTTCTTC.

As DNA, the CDR3 is TGTGCCAGCAGCTCTCAGAGCACAGATACGCAGTATTTT. Translated, it gives CASSSQSTDTQYF. The chain uses TRBV5-4 and TRBJ2-3; D is undetermined. V lost 3 bases and J 0 bases, leaving 5 bases between the germline ends. The CDR3 consists of 13 residues. Germline V gene lookup returns CDR1 SGHNT and CDR2 YYREEE (reference sequence).

V is TRBV4-1 and J is TRBJ2-7; 7 bases line up with TRBD1. The J segment lost 4 bases and the V segment lost 5 bases, leaving 14 bases of the junction unmatched. CDR3 length: 16 amino acids. CDR1 MGHRA and CDR2 YSYEKL come from the germline V gene. The CDR3 DNA reads TGCGCCAGCAGCACAACCCGGGACAGCCTTGGATACGAGCAGTACTTC. It specifies CASSTTRDSLGYEQYF.

The chain couples TRBV2 to TRBJ2-7, with TRBD2 matching 7 bases. Germline assignment: CDR1 SNHLY and CDR2 FYNNEI. CDR3 length equals 15 residues. With 4 bases clipped from V and 4 bases from J, the junction kept 10 bases outside the gene matches. CDR3 in DNA: TGTGCCAGCAGTGGAGAGCGCGGGGGAACGTACGAGCAGTACTTC. It specifies CASSGERGGTYEQYF.

The V and J genes are TRBV7-2 and TRBJ1-2, with a possible D match to TRBD1 (5 bases). Trimming left V 1 base short and J 8 bases short, with 26 bases between. The germline CDR1 and CDR2 sequences are SGHTA and FQGNSA. The CDR3 loop spans 18 amino acids. The CDR3 here is CASSLGGGRSMSATGYTF. The CDR3 DNA follows: TGTGCCAGCAGCTTAGGGGGCGGACGGTCGATGTCGGCTACGGGCTACACCTTC.

Concerning this clone itself: Sequence at one end of the junction differs from germline and may be a read error. This chain links TRBV7-7 with TRBJ2-5; D not resolved. This CDR3 contains 14 residues. Per the germline V gene, CDR1 is SSHAT and CDR2 is FNYEAQ (reference sequence). The CDR3 is CASSLDSRLETQYF. In DNA form, the CDR3 reads TGTGCTAGCAGCTTAGACTCGCGATTGGAGACCCAGTACTTC. The complete variable domain, with remaining parts taken from reference TRBV7-7 and TRBJ2-5, reads GAGVSQSPRYKVTKRGQDVTLRCDPISSHATLYWYQQALGQGPEFLTYFNYEAQPDKSGLPSDRFSAERPEGSISTLTIQRTEQRDSAMYRCASSLDSRLETQYFGPGTRLLVL.

This clone has just a few counts. This rearrangement joins TRBV1 to TRBJ2-7; TRBD1 is the table's D call, not checked against the DNA. TRBV1 is labeled a pseudogene. The CDR3 has 17 amino acids. The CDR3 nucleotides are TGCACCAGCAGCCAACCTACCCCCGGGACAGACTCCTACGAGCAGTACTTC. Its protein product is CTSSQPTPGTDSYEQYF.

Only a few counts were recorded for this clone. This chain connects TRBV6-6 to TRBJ1-5; the D is unclear. This CDR3 has 14 residues. Trimming shortened V by 4 bases and J by 2 bases, and 9 bases separated the two germline ends. Germline lookup yields CDR1 MNHNY and CDR2 SVGAGI (reference sequence). CDR3 loop: CASSSSQGNQPQHF. The CDR3 nucleotides are TGTGCCAGCAGTTCGTCCCAGGGCAATCAGCCCCAGCATTTT.

This clone was seen ten or more times. The rearrangement links TRBV7-3 to TRBJ2-6, with a weak D call TRBD1 (5 bases). CDR1 and CDR2 from the germline V gene are SGHTA and FQGTGA. This CDR3 is built from 16 residues. Trimming cost V 4 bases and J 2 bases, with 12 bases left between them. CDR3 nucleotide sequence: TGTGCCAGCAGCTCAACCAGGGCTGCTGGGGCCAACGTCCTGACTTTC. Residues: CASSSTRAAGANVLTF.

This clone occurred a few times. J is TRBJ2-3 and V is TRBV4-2; D gene uncertain. The CDR3 contains 15 residues. The germline V gene encodes CDR1 LGHNA and CDR2 YNFKEQ. Trimming took off 2 bases at V and 5 bases at J, with 14 bases between the two ends. The CDR3 DNA is TGTGCCAGCAGCCAATCATTGATAACTGGAGATACGCAGTATTTT. It specifies CASSQSLITGDTQYF.

Details on this clone: Other nucleotide sequences from this sample produce the same CDR3. The chain couples TRBV7-2 to TRBJ2-1; 8 bases agree with TRBD2. The trim removed 6 bases at V and 0 bases at J, leaving 4 bases unmatched. This CDR3 comprises 15 residues. Germline V gene data show CDR1 as SGHTA and CDR2 as FQGNSA. DNA for the CDR3: TGTGCCAGCAGTTCGACTAGCGACTCCTACAATGAGCAGTTCTTC. Protein sequence: CASSSTSDSYNEQFF.

This clone was seen a handful of times. This chain's CDR3 is CASSLGGRSPLHF. As DNA, the CDR3 is TGCGCCAGCAGCTTGGGGGGGAGGTCACCCCTCCACTTT. The V and J genes are TRBV5-1 and TRBJ1-6; D may be TRBD1 (5 bases). Germline CDR1 and CDR2: SGHRS and YFSETQ. V lost 0 bases and J 10 bases, leaving 8 bases between the germline ends. The CDR3 is 13 residues long. The full variable domain, rest sourced from reference TRBV5-1 and TRBJ1-6, is KAGVTQTPRYLIKTRGQQVTLSCSPISGHRSVSWYQQTPGQGLQFLFEYFSETQRNKGNFPGRFSGRQFSNSRSEMNVSTLELGDSALYLCASSLGGRSPLHFGNGTRLTVT.

Many counts were recorded for this clone. The chain links TRBV7-2 to TRBJ1-5; D uncertain. CDR1 is SGHTA, CDR2 FQGNSA, per germline. The V end was cut by 1 base, the J end by 7 bases, with 11 bases between. The CDR3 spans 14 residues. CDR3 protein: CASSLGGGMQPQHF. CDR3 coding DNA: TGTGCCAGCAGCTTAGGAGGAGGGATGCAGCCCCAGCATTTT.

The gene calls are TRBV6-6 and TRBJ1-5, with a possible D match to TRBD1 (6 bases). V shed 5 bases and J shed 6 bases, with 11 bases lying between them. The CDR3 extends over 13 amino acids. Germline assignment: CDR1 MNHNY and CDR2 SVGAGI (reference sequence). CDR3 residues: CASSDDRSQPQHF. For the CDR3, the DNA is TGTGCCAGCAGTGACGACAGGTCTCAGCCCCAGCATTTT.

This clone showed up just a few times. V usage is TRBV4-1 and J usage is TRBJ2-5; possible D gene TRBD1, 5 bases. The CDR3 has 13 residues. Between the trimmed V and J ends, which lost 2 bases and 2 bases, there was a span of 6 bases. The germline V gene encodes CDR1 MGHRA and CDR2 YSYEKL. CDR3: CASSQPGQETQYF. In DNA, the CDR3 is TGCGCCAGCAGCCAACCAGGGCAAGAGACCCAGTACTTC.

This chain uses TRBV7-2 with TRBJ2-7; 10 bases match TRBD1. V trimming: 7 bases; J trimming: 5 bases; junction bases outside the gene matches: 11. Germline CDR1 is SGHTA and CDR2 is FQGNSA. The CDR3 loop spans 15 amino acids. This CDR3 reads CASNPGTGDVNEQYF. The CDR3, as DNA: TGTGCCAGCAACCCCGGGACAGGGGATGTTAACGAGCAGTACTTC.

The chain combines TRBV7-3 with TRBJ2-1, with 8 bases aligning to TRBD2. Germline assignment: CDR1 SGHTA and CDR2 FQGTGA. Trimming took 4 bases from V and 9 from J; bases not matched to a gene: 5. There are 13 residues in the CDR3. CDR3 residues: CASSSGGASEQFF. The DNA for the CDR3 is TGTGCCAGCAGCTCCGGGGGGGCCAGTGAGCAGTTCTTC.

The chain is built from TRBV4-1 and TRBJ2-2; 7 bases match TRBD1. Looked up from germline, CDR1 is MGHRA and CDR2 is YSYEKL. This CDR3 spans 16 amino acids. V was clipped by 4 bases and J by 5 bases; unmatched bases: 10. CDR3 nucleotide sequence: TGCGCCAGCAGCCTGACAGGGAGTGGTCGGACCGGGGAGCTGTTTTTT. Amino acids: CASSLTGSGRTGELFF.

The CDR3 here is CASSWWCRGRGGCQETQYF. CDR3 DNA: TGCGCCAGCAGCTGGTGGTGTCGAGGGAGGGGGGGGTGCCAAGAGACCCAGTACTTC. The chain combines TRBV5-1 with TRBJ2-5; possibly TRBD2 for D (7 bases). Trimming removed 3 bases from V and 1 base from J, with 25 bases in between. CDR1 and CDR2 from the germline V gene are SGHRS and YFSETQ. CDR3 length: 19 amino acids. The full variable domain, rest sourced from reference TRBV5-1 and TRBJ2-5, is KAGVTQTPRYLIKTRGQQVTLSCSPISGHRSVSWYQQTPGQGLQFLFEYFSETQRNKGNFPGRFSGRQFSNSRSEMNVSTLELGDSALYLCASSWWCRGRGGCQETQYFGPGTRLLVL.

The table lists this clone with a few counts. The CDR3 bases are TGTGCCAGCAGCTTACACAACAATGAGCAGTTCTTC. Its translation: CASSLHNNEQFF. V gene TRBV7-2 combines with J gene TRBJ2-1; no definite D call. Germline V lookup: CDR1 SGHTA, CDR2 FQGNSA. The CDR3 has 12 amino acids. V was clipped by 2 bases and J by 5 bases, with 4 bases between them. The full variable domain, rest sourced from reference TRBV7-2 and TRBJ2-1, is GAGVSQSPSNKVTEKGKDVELRCDPISGHTALYWYRQSLGQGLEFLIYFQGNSAPDKSGLPSDRFSAERTGGSVSTLTIQRTQQEDSAVYLCASSLHNNEQFFGPGTRLTVL.